The 32 T cell receptor beta chains below come from one sample, sequenced in a study of monozygotic twins with inflammatory bowel disease. TCRdb reprocessed the 5' RACE reads and reports one entry per CDR3 protein, with no DNA. Its listing shows 150,000 to 200,000 distinct CDR3 sequences. Sequenced input: blood. The receptors stem from a human donor with ulcerative colitis or Crohn's disease, or a healthy co-twin of an affected twin (not recorded which).

The chain combines TRBV20-1 with TRBJ2-1; absent DNA, TCRdb's TRBD1 call cannot be checked. The CDR3 runs to 12 residues. Per the germline V gene, CDR1 is DFQATT and CDR2 is SNEGSKA (reference sequence). Here the CDR3 reads CSAAYRGNEQFF.

The genes are TRBV28 and TRBJ2-2; checking the TCRdb D call of TRBD1 is not possible without DNA. CDR3 length: 16 residues. CDR1 and CDR2 from the germline V gene are MDHEN and SYDVKM. This CDR3 reads CASSLAGTENTGELFF.

The chain has TRBV11-1 and TRBJ1-6; with no DNA, the TCRdb D assignment of TRBD1 cannot be verified. Germline values: CDR1 SGHAT, CDR2 FQDESV (reference sequence). The CDR3 has 15 amino acids. CDR3 sequence reads: CASSSRTGGGSPLHF.

The chain employs TRBV5-1 and TRBJ2-5; the TCRdb D gene call, TRBD2, has no DNA to confirm it. CDR3 length equals 15 residues. Germline V lookup: CDR1 SGHRS, CDR2 YFSETQ. The CDR3 sequence: CASSSAVSGWETQYF. Full variable domain (outside the CDR3, taken from reference TRBV5-1 and TRBJ2-5): KAGVTQTPRYLIKTRGQQVTLSCSPISGHRSVSWYQQTPGQGLQFLFEYFSETQRNKGNFPGRFSGRQFSNSRSEMNVSTLELGDSALYLCASSSAVSGWETQYFGPGTRLLVL.

The chain uses TRBV15 and TRBJ1-1; TCRdb returns TRBD1, unconfirmable since there is no DNA. CDR1 is LNHNV, CDR2 YYDKDF, per germline (reference sequence). The CDR3 is 16 residues long. CDR3 region: CATSRVGGAGNTEAFF.

The chain carries TRBV11-2 and TRBJ1-6; the TCRdb D gene call, TRBD1, has no DNA to confirm it. The CDR3 contains 15 residues. Germline loops: CDR1 SGHAT, CDR2 FQNNGV. The CDR3 sequence is CASSPRVGGNSPLHF.

This clonotype registers medium-sized by frequency. The V gene is TRBV9, the J gene TRBJ1-1. The CDR3 sequence is 12 residues long. The germline CDR1 and CDR2 sequences are SGDLS and YYNGEE. CDR3 sequence reads: CASTGVGTEAFF.

The V and J genes are TRBV7-9 and TRBJ2-5. This CDR3 spans 14 amino acids. Germline CDR1 and CDR2: SEHNR and FQNEAQ (reference sequence). The CDR3 loop reads CASSLADNKETQYF.

The chain links TRBV6-2 or TRBV6-3 to TRBJ1-5; TCRdb proposes TRBD1, but this gene call is untestable without DNA. This CDR3 region has 19 residues. The germline V gene has CDR1 MNHEY and CDR2 SVGEGT. The CDR3 region is CASSYPEDRGFRGNQPQHF.

The genes are TRBV7-2 and TRBJ2-3; with no DNA, the TCRdb D assignment of TRBD2 cannot be verified. The CDR3 covers 18 residues. Germline V CDR1 and CDR2: SGHTA, FQGNSA. CDR3: CASSLAAGGPVGADTQYF. Full variable domain (remainder filled in from reference TRBV7-2 and TRBJ2-3): GAGVSQSPSNKVTEKGKDVELRCDPISGHTALYWYRQSLGQGLEFLIYFQGNSAPDKSGLPSDRFSAERTGGSVSTLTIQRTQQEDSAVYLCASSLAAGGPVGADTQYFGPGTRLTVL.

CDR3 sequence reads: CASSLGRLAGGDTQYF. The chain has TRBV13 and TRBJ2-3; TCRdb picks TRBD2, but there is no DNA to check that call. The germline gives CDR1 PRHDT, CDR2 FYEKMQ (reference sequence). This CDR3 region has 16 residues.

The V and J genes are TRBV5-4 and TRBJ2-6; TCRdb lists TRBD2, though no DNA is available to test this call. The CDR3 consists of 17 residues. CDR1 SGHNT and CDR2 YYREEE come from the germline V gene (reference sequence). The CDR3 loop is CASSLSTDYSGANVLTF.

The V call is TRBV15, the J call TRBJ2-7; the TCRdb call, TRBD1, lacks DNA for checking. The CDR3 is 16 residues long. CDR1 LNHNV and CDR2 YYDKDF come from the germline V gene (reference sequence). This chain's CDR3 is CATSSTQQGSSYEQYF.

The V and J genes are TRBV24-1 and TRBJ2-6; TCRdb's assignment of TRBD1 cannot be checked, as there is no DNA. CDR1 and CDR2 from the germline V gene are KGHDR and SFDVKD. The CDR3 contains 16 residues. CDR3 residues: CATSEKDRTGANVLTF.

CDR3 sequence reads: CASSLTRQGGNQPQHF. V and J are TRBV7-2 and TRBJ1-5; TCRdb selects TRBD1, and the lack of DNA leaves this call unchecked. CDR3 size: 16 residues. Germline V gives CDR1 SGHTA, CDR2 FQGNSA.

J is TRBJ2-3 and V is TRBV5-1; checking the TCRdb D call of TRBD2 is not possible without DNA. The CDR3 covers 16 residues. Germline assignment: CDR1 SGHRS and CDR2 YFSETQ. The CDR3 region is CASTEIAGDLTDTQYF.

V and J are TRBV10-3 and TRBJ2-7; TCRdb reports TRBD1, a call that lacks DNA to check it against. The CDR3 runs 14 residues. In germline, CDR1 is ENHRY, CDR2 SYGVKD. The CDR3 here is CAISTGTGVLEQYF.

The V call is TRBV9, the J call TRBJ2-1; checking the TCRdb D call of TRBD2 is not possible without DNA. In germline, CDR1 is SGDLS, CDR2 YYNGEE. The CDR3 runs to 15 residues. CDR3 loop: CASSVGRGGFNEQFF.

This chain links TRBV20-1 with TRBJ1-6. The CDR3 sequence is 15 residues long. CDR1 and CDR2 (germline): DFQATT, SNEGSKA (reference sequence). The CDR3 loop reads CSARAVSGGDSPLHF.

The gene calls are TRBV29-1 and TRBJ2-5; absent DNA, TCRdb's TRBD1 call cannot be checked. Germline CDR1 reads SQVTM; CDR2 reads ANQGSEA. The CDR3 consists of 15 residues. CDR3 sequence: CSVDLSLRGQESQYF.

The chain has TRBV30 and TRBJ2-1; absent DNA, TCRdb's TRBD1 call cannot be checked. Germline CDR1 is GTSNPN and CDR2 is SVGIG (reference sequence). The CDR3 loop spans 13 amino acids. The CDR3 region is CAWSVWGGNEQFF.

The chain links TRBV7-2 to TRBJ2-3; the TRBD2 assignment by TCRdb is unverifiable without DNA. The CDR3 runs 17 residues. The germline gives CDR1 SGHTA, CDR2 FQGNSA. The CDR3 spells CASSLGASRIHTDTQYF.

The chain has TRBV20-1 and TRBJ2-7; TCRdb designates TRBD2, a call that cannot be tested without DNA. Germline CDR1 reads DFQATT; CDR2 reads SNEGSKA (reference sequence). This CDR3 comprises 16 residues. The chain's CDR3 is CSAPGTSGSWTYEQYF.

The V call is TRBV5-1, the J call TRBJ1-3; TCRdb reports TRBD1, a call that lacks DNA to check it against. The CDR3 consists of 15 residues. Germline V gene data show CDR1 as SGHRS and CDR2 as YFSETQ. CDR3 region: CASSGTGNSVDTIYF.

J is TRBJ2-3 and V is TRBV6-2 or TRBV6-3; TCRdb's D gene call, TRBD2, goes unchecked for lack of DNA. This CDR3 region has 13 residues. Germline CDR1 reads MNHEY; CDR2 reads SVGEGT. The CDR3 reads CASSYVVADTQYF.

The chain has TRBV20-1 and TRBJ1-2; TCRdb's assignment of TRBD1 cannot be checked, as there is no DNA. Per germline, CDR1 DFQATT and CDR2 SNEGSKA (reference sequence). This CDR3 contains 15 residues. CDR3 residues: CSARDVGPRGHDYTF.

The rearrangement joins TRBV20-1 to TRBJ1-6; the D call from TCRdb, TRBD1, cannot be confirmed without DNA. The germline V gene encodes CDR1 DFQATT and CDR2 SNEGSKA (reference sequence). The CDR3 loop spans 19 amino acids. The CDR3 is CSARDQAQSPSSYNSPLHF.

The chain uses TRBV29-1 and TRBJ2-2. CDR3 length equals 12 residues. Germline assignment: CDR1 SQVTM and CDR2 ANQGSEA. CDR3 region: CSVDDNTGELFF.

The V call is TRBV5-1, the J call TRBJ2-3. The germline CDR1 and CDR2 sequences are SGHRS and YFSETQ. The CDR3 is 13 residues long. CDR3 protein: CASSFSNTDTQYF.

The genes are TRBV20-1 and TRBJ2-7; TCRdb outputs TRBD1, but without DNA this stays unchecked. Germline values: CDR1 DFQATT, CDR2 SNEGSKA (reference sequence). CDR3 size: 13 residues. The CDR3: CRAGTDRGYEQYF.

The chain combines TRBV7-2 with TRBJ2-3; there is no DNA to check the TCRdb D call of TRBD1. The V gene's germline CDR1 is SGHTA and CDR2 FQGNSA. This CDR3 is built from 13 residues. This CDR3 is CASSPWSIDTQYF.

The CDR3 region is CSAPRTETQYF. V usage is TRBV20-1 and J usage is TRBJ2-5. Germline loops: CDR1 DFQATT, CDR2 SNEGSKA (reference sequence). The CDR3 is 11 residues long.